The T cell receptor (beta chain) described here comes from a study of T cell responses to AZD1222 COVID-19 vaccine. Whole-study findings and limits: Possibly, clonal diversity was underestimated; donors were largely white British and included more females. Baseline testing showed seropositivity in only six or seven AZD1222 recipients. Vaccination with two AZD1222 doses was followed by a rise in Spike-specific TCR breadth and depth. Of spike-specific TCRs, nearly half reportedly target regions left unmutated in variants.

Libraries were prepared by immunoSEQ multiplex PCR; TCRdb keeps only in-frame clonotypes and omits some of them. The data contain some 92,000 clones, 90% to 95% of them seen just once; the ten biggest clones take up less than 8%. Trimming pared 6 bases from V and 4 bases from J, leaving 10 bases between. Germline CDR1 WSHSY, CDR2 SAAADI. This CDR3 region has 12 residues. Points on this clone: Its target is not known.

V is TRBV10-2 and J is TRBJ2-7; D unresolved. The source of this sequence is an adult in good health. The sequenced sample was peripheral blood, obtained on day 0 of AZD1222 vaccination. The CDR3 reads CASRGSVYEQYF. CDR3 nucleotide sequence: TGCGCCAGCAGGGGATCGGTATACGAGCAGTACTTC.